This note documents a single T cell receptor beta chain sequence. The antigen is not known. The sample belongs to a study of cytomegalovirus exposure and HLA in healthy donors. Study outcomes and limitations: Some TCR beta chains (around 180 of them) were listed as cytomegalovirus-associated. Most observed TCR sequences were rare, whereas some public TCRs were detected in many donors.

Germline lookup yields CDR1 MNHNY and CDR2 SVGAGI (reference sequence). The CDR3 is 14 residues long. Unmatched junction bases numbered 11, after V lost 7 bases and J lost 7 bases. The assay was immunoSEQ multiplex PCR, and TCRdb's table has in-frame clones only and misses some. Found here are roughly 250,000 clones, roughly 90% of them singletons; the top ten hold approximately 0.34%. Sequenced: PBMCs. The receptor's source is a woman aged 18-35 years in good health and CMV-seronegative. This chain connects TRBV6-6 to TRBJ1-2, with 8 nucleotides matching TRBD1. CDR3 bases: TGTGCCAGCACCACCAGGACAGGGATCTTTGGCTACACCTTC. This gives the protein CASTTRTGIFGYTF.